This is a list of T cell receptor beta chains from one sample in a study of T cell changes during pregnancy in multiple sclerosis. Using immunoSEQ multiplex PCR, the repertoire was profiled, and TCRdb retains in-frame clones only, with some absent. The sample lists around 15,000 clones, almost 85% occurring once. Sequenced here: CD8+ T cells from peripheral blood mononuclear cells, sampled in the third trimester of pregnancy. The receptors were sampled from a female donor in good health, enrolled as a control in a pregnancy study. The CDR3 runs from the conserved cysteine through the conserved F or W. D genes are given only for firm matches. Not all rows give a size; the values are once, few, many and, for expanded clones, a class.

abundance: -; j_gene: TRBJ2-7; v_gene: TRBV6-1; d_gene: -; CDR3nt: TGTGCCAGCAGGGACACATACTCCTACGAGCAGTACTTC; CDR3aa: CASRDTYSYEQYF
abundance: once; j_gene: TRBJ2-3; v_gene: TRBV14; d_gene: -; CDR3nt: TGTGCCAGCAGCTCCGCTGGGGAGGCAGATACGCAGTATTTT; CDR3aa: CASSSAGEADTQYF
abundance: -; j_gene: TRBJ2-7; v_gene: TRBV5-6; d_gene: -; CDR3nt: TGTGCCAGCAGCTATCAGGGCTCCTACGAGCAGTACTTC; CDR3aa: CASSYQGSYEQYF
abundance: -; j_gene: TRBJ1-1; v_gene: TRBV29-1; d_gene: -; CDR3nt: TGCAGCGTCCAAGCACCGTCTGAAGCTTTCTTT; CDR3aa: CSVQAPSEAFF
abundance: few; j_gene: TRBJ2-3; v_gene: TRBV6-4; d_gene: TRBD1; CDR3nt: TGTGCCAGCAGTGACTCTTCAGGGGGCGGCGGGACAGATACGCAGTATTTT; CDR3aa: CASSDSSGGGGTDTQYF
abundance: -; j_gene: TRBJ2-7; v_gene: TRBV28; d_gene: TRBD1; CDR3nt: TGTGCCAGCAGTTTGAGGACAGGGGACGAGCAGTACTTC; CDR3aa: CASSLRTGDEQYF
abundance: -; j_gene: TRBJ2-7; v_gene: TRBV7-6; d_gene: TRBD1; CDR3nt: TGTGCCAGCAGCATTGGGACAGGAGCCTACGAGCAGTACTTC; CDR3aa: CASSIGTGAYEQYF
abundance: once; j_gene: TRBJ2-1; v_gene: TRBV28; d_gene: TRBD1; CDR3nt: TGTGCCAGCAGCTCGGGACAGGGGACTTACAATGAGCAGTTCTTC; CDR3aa: CASSSGQGTYNEQFF
abundance: -; j_gene: TRBJ2-7; v_gene: TRBV29-1; d_gene: TRBD1; CDR3nt: TGCAGCGCGAGACAGGGAGAGACCTACGAGCAGTACTTC; CDR3aa: CSARQGETYEQYF
abundance: -; j_gene: TRBJ2-1; v_gene: TRBV27; d_gene: TRBD2; CDR3nt: TGTGCCAGCAGTTTATCGGCGGGAGGGCCCAATGAGCAGTTCTTC; CDR3aa: CASSLSAGGPNEQFF
abundance: once; j_gene: TRBJ2-7; v_gene: TRBV16; d_gene: TRBD1; CDR3nt: TGTGCCAGCAGCCGCCGGACAGGGGGCTCGGCGGGGGCCGACGAGCAGTACTTC; CDR3aa: CASSRRTGGSAGADEQYF
abundance: -; j_gene: TRBJ1-5; v_gene: TRBV6-5; d_gene: -; CDR3nt: TGTGCCAGCAACCCTACAGAGAGCAATCAGCCCCAGCATTTT; CDR3aa: CASNPTESNQPQHF
abundance: -; j_gene: TRBJ2-1; v_gene: TRBV7-9; d_gene: TRBD1; CDR3nt: TGTGCCAGCAGCCTCGGACAGGGGAAGGGTGAGCAGTTCTTC; CDR3aa: CASSLGQGKGEQFF
abundance: -; j_gene: TRBJ1-2; v_gene: TRBV7-9; d_gene: TRBD1; CDR3nt: TGTGCCAGCACGGGACAGGGGGCCTATGGCTACACCTTC; CDR3aa: CASTGQGAYGYTF
abundance: -; j_gene: TRBJ1-1; v_gene: TRBV4-3; d_gene: -; CDR3nt: TGCGCCAGCAGCCAAGCAAGCGAAGCTTTCTTT; CDR3aa: CASSQASEAFF
abundance: -; j_gene: TRBJ1-1; v_gene: TRBV7-2; d_gene: -; CDR3nt: TGTGCCAGCAGCCCGGGAGGAGCTGAAGCTTTCTTT; CDR3aa: CASSPGGAEAFF
abundance: -; j_gene: TRBJ2-1; v_gene: TRBV7-9; d_gene: TRBD2; CDR3nt: TGTGCCAGCATCAGCGGGGGATACTCCTACAATGAGCAGTTCTTC; CDR3aa: CASISGGYSYNEQFF
abundance: -; j_gene: TRBJ2-7; v_gene: TRBV19; d_gene: -; CDR3nt: TGTGCCAGTGGAACAGGCTACGAGCAGTACTTC; CDR3aa: CASGTGYEQYF
abundance: -; j_gene: TRBJ2-7; v_gene: TRBV19; d_gene: -; CDR3nt: TGTGCCAGTACCCTAGGGACTGGACCCTACGAGCAGTACTTC; CDR3aa: CASTLGTGPYEQYF
abundance: -; j_gene: TRBJ2-7; v_gene: TRBV11-2; d_gene: TRBD2; CDR3nt: TGTGCCAGCAGCTTAGGTCTAGCGGAAACCTACGAGCAGTACTTC; CDR3aa: CASSLGLAETYEQYF
abundance: -; j_gene: TRBJ2-7; v_gene: TRBV19; d_gene: TRBD1; CDR3nt: TGTGCCAGTAGTCCCGGGACAGGTTACGAGCAGTACTTC; CDR3aa: CASSPGTGYEQYF
abundance: -; j_gene: TRBJ2-1; v_gene: TRBV29-1; d_gene: TRBD2; CDR3nt: TGCAGCGTTGAGGCGGGAGAATACAATGAGCAGTTCTTC; CDR3aa: CSVEAGEYNEQFF
abundance: medium-sized; j_gene: TRBJ1-5; v_gene: TRBV6-1; d_gene: TRBD1; CDR3nt: TGTGCCAGCAGTGAAGAAGGGCAGGGGGGTCAGCCCCAGCATTTT; CDR3aa: CASSEEGQGGQPQHF
abundance: -; j_gene: TRBJ1-1; v_gene: TRBV7-2; d_gene: -; CDR3nt: TGTGCCAGCAGCTTAGTTCAGGTTGTCGTCACTGAAGCTTTCTTT; CDR3aa: CASSLVQVVVTEAFF
abundance: -; j_gene: TRBJ2-7; v_gene: TRBV5-1; d_gene: -; CDR3nt: TGCGCCAGCAGCCCACAGTCCCCGGCAGGCGAGCAGTACTTC; CDR3aa: CASSPQSPAGEQYF
abundance: -; j_gene: TRBJ1-1; v_gene: TRBV19; d_gene: TRBD1; CDR3nt: TGTGCCAGTAGACATGATATAACAGGGGGCAGCTCTGAAGCTTTCTTT; CDR3aa: CASRHDITGGSSEAFF
abundance: -; j_gene: TRBJ2-7; v_gene: TRBV6-1; d_gene: TRBD1; CDR3nt: TGTGCCAGCAGGCAGGGGGTAAACGAGCAGTACTTC; CDR3aa: CASRQGVNEQYF
abundance: many; j_gene: TRBJ2-5; v_gene: TRBV9; d_gene: TRBD1; CDR3nt: TGTGCCAGCAGCGTATCCGGGACAGGACGGGAGACCCAGTACTTC; CDR3aa: CASSVSGTGRETQYF
abundance: -; j_gene: TRBJ2-7; v_gene: TRBV14; d_gene: -; CDR3nt: TGTGCCAGCAGCCAAGATGGAGGGCAGGCATACGAGCAGTACTTC; CDR3aa: CASSQDGGQAYEQYF
abundance: -; j_gene: TRBJ2-7; v_gene: TRBV7-2; d_gene: -; CDR3nt: TGTGCCAGCATCGTTTCCGTGGCTGGCGAGCAGTACTTC; CDR3aa: CASIVSVAGEQYF
abundance: once; j_gene: TRBJ2-1; v_gene: TRBV7-2; d_gene: -; CDR3nt: TGTGCCAGCAGTGGGGGAGGTACATACAATGAGCAGTTCTTC; CDR3aa: CASSGGGTYNEQFF
abundance: -; j_gene: TRBJ1-1; v_gene: TRBV19; d_gene: TRBD1; CDR3nt: TGTGCCAGTAGTATCACCTCGACAGGGGGCTACACTGAAGCTTTCTTT; CDR3aa: CASSITSTGGYTEAFF
abundance: -; j_gene: TRBJ1-2; v_gene: TRBV29-1; d_gene: -; CDR3nt: TGCAGCGTTGAGTACAGGAGCTATGGCTACACCTTC; CDR3aa: CSVEYRSYGYTF
abundance: -; j_gene: TRBJ2-7; v_gene: TRBV10-3; d_gene: TRBD2; CDR3nt: TGTGCCACCAGTCCCGCTAGCGGGGGGACCTACGAGCAGTACTTC; CDR3aa: CATSPASGGTYEQYF
abundance: -; j_gene: TRBJ2-3; v_gene: TRBV30; d_gene: -; CDR3nt: TGTGCCTGGAGTGTGGAGACAGATACGCAGTATTTT; CDR3aa: CAWSVETDTQYF
abundance: -; j_gene: TRBJ2-7; v_gene: TRBV27; d_gene: TRBD2; CDR3nt: TGTGCCAGCAGTTCCGACGGACTAGCGGTTGCCTACGAGCAGTACTTC; CDR3aa: CASSSDGLAVAYEQYF